The 24 T cell receptor beta chains below come from one sample, sequenced in a study of T cell changes during pregnancy in multiple sclerosis (dated by TCRdb to between 2017 and 2020). Receptors were amplified or captured by the immunoSEQ multiplex PCR assay. Not all clones reach the TCRdb copy of this immuneACCESS table, which keeps in-frame sequences only. Checked studies attribute under half of the gap to unresolved V genes and leave the rest unexplained. The sample profile shows 91,000 or so clones; 85% to 95% of them were found once. The biggest ten clones account for just over 2% of the sample. This specimen was peripheral blood, taken after pregnancy. These receptors were taken from a female donor with multiple sclerosis, enrolled in a pregnancy study.

The chain joins TRBV5-1 to TRBJ1-1; 9 bases align to TRBD1. V gave up 0 bases and J gave up 3 bases; unmatched junction bases: 3. The CDR3 runs 15 residues. CDR1 is SGHRS and CDR2 is YFSETQ in the germline V gene. DNA of the CDR3: TGCGCCAGCAGCTTGGGGGACAGGGAGTACACTGAAGCTTTCTTT. This encodes CASSLGDREYTEAFF.

This clone occurred a few times. CDR3 DNA sequence: TGTGCCTGGAGGGGGACAGGGTCTAGGGCTTTCTTT. Translating it yields CAWRGTGSRAFF. The rearrangement joins TRBV30 to TRBJ1-1, with TRBD1 matching over 9 bases. CDR1 and CDR2 from the germline V gene are GTSNPN and SVGIG (reference sequence). The CDR3 has 12 residues. With 3 bases clipped from V and 11 bases from J, the junction kept 7 bases outside the gene matches.

This chain links TRBV4-3 with TRBJ2-5; the D gene is possibly TRBD2 (6 bases). The CDR3 spans 16 residues. The germline V gene encodes CDR1 LGHNA and CDR2 YSLEER. V was shortened by 0 bases and J by 1 base, with 12 bases between the two germline ends. CDR3 nucleotides: TGCGCCAGCAGCCAAGAAAGTGGAGGGCGCCAAGAGACCCAGTACTTC. Its protein product is CASSQESGGRQETQYF.

The V call is TRBV29-1, the J call TRBJ2-5; TRBD2 is a possible D gene (6 bases). The CDR3 runs to 15 residues. V was trimmed by 4 bases and J by 5 bases, leaving 20 bases between them. Germline V gives CDR1 SQVTM, CDR2 ANQGSEA. The CDR3 coding sequence is TGCAGCGTTGGGGGGATCCGGGGGACGGTGGAGACCCAGTACTTC. Protein product: CSVGGIRGTVETQYF.

This chain joins TRBV19 and TRBJ2-1; TRBD2 matches 16 bases. V trimming: 4 bases; J trimming: 5 bases; junction bases outside the gene matches: 5. This CDR3 spans 17 amino acids. Germline V gene sequence: CDR1 LNHDA, CDR2 SQIVND (reference sequence). CDR3 residues: CASSTGTSGRGHNEQFF. CDR3 nucleotide sequence: TGTGCCAGTAGTACCGGGACTAGCGGGAGGGGGCACAATGAGCAGTTCTTC.

V gene TRBV7-3 combines with J gene TRBJ2-7; the match to TRBD1 covers 8 bases. CDR3 length: 15 residues. V was pared by 5 bases and J by 4 bases, with 10 bases of the junction left unmatched. Germline CDR1 and CDR2: SGHTA and FQGTGA. CDR3 bases: TGTGCCAGCAGCCTCGGTCAGGGGGCGAGATACGAGCAGTACTTC. Amino acids: CASSLGQGARYEQYF.

The CDR3 here is CSGRQGADTQYF. CDR3 DNA sequence: TGCAGCGGGCGACAGGGCGCAGATACGCAGTATTTT. This chain links TRBV29-1 with TRBJ2-3, with 7 bases lining up with TRBD1. The junction had 5 bases not matched to a gene; V was cut back by 7 bases and J by 4 bases. CDR3 size: 12 residues. The germline CDR1 and CDR2 sequences are SQVTM and ANQGSEA.

As to this clone: The same CDR3 also results from other DNA sequences found in this sample. The chain joins TRBV29-1 to TRBJ1-1; D not resolved. V lost 6 bases, J lost 1 base, and 12 bases lay in between. The germline V gene has CDR1 SQVTM and CDR2 ANQGSEA. The CDR3 is 13 residues long. The CDR3 protein is CSVGRAPNTEAFF. In nucleotides, the CDR3 is TGCAGCGTGGGGAGGGCTCCGAACACTGAAGCTTTCTTT.

J is TRBJ1-1 and V is TRBV5-4, with D hard to call. Trimming left V 0 bases short and J 1 base short, with 7 bases between. Germline CDR1 and CDR2: SGHNT and YYREEE (reference sequence). The CDR3 sequence is 14 residues long. The CDR3 region has the DNA TGTGCCAGCAGCTTGGACCAACAGAACACTGAAGCTTTCTTT. It yields the protein CASSLDQQNTEAFF.

V is TRBV18 and J is TRBJ2-3; 7 nucleotides align to TRBD2. The length of the CDR3 is 14 residues. Germline V gives CDR1 KGHSH, CDR2 LQKENI. V lost 4 bases and J lost 14; bases outside the gene matches: 15. For the CDR3, the DNA is TGTGCCAGCTCACAGGACGGGACTACTTTACAACCGTATTTT. Translation gives CASSQDGTTLQPYF.

J is TRBJ2-2 and V is TRBV18, with 9 bases identical to TRBD1. Germline assignment: CDR1 KGHSH and CDR2 LQKENI. Unmatched junction bases numbered 3, after V lost 2 bases and J lost 5 bases. The CDR3 is 15 amino acids. The CDR3 region has the DNA TGTGCCAGCTCACCAGCCGGGACAGGGACCGGGGAGCTGTTTTTT. Its protein is CASSPAGTGTGELFF.

The chain uses TRBV15 and TRBJ2-1, with 9 bases lining up with TRBD1. The CDR3 runs 17 residues. Germline V gene data show CDR1 as LNHNV and CDR2 as YYDKDF (reference sequence). After removal of 0 bases from V and 10 bases from J, the junction contained 13 bases not matched to a gene. CDR3 nucleotide sequence: TGTGCCACCAGCAGAGATGGACCGGGACAGGGTTCTTTAGAGCAGTTCTTC. Amino acids: CATSRDGPGQGSLEQFF. Drawing the rest from reference TRBV15 and TRBJ2-1, the complete variable domain is DAMVIQNPRYQVTQFGKPVTLSCSQTLNHNVMYWYQQKSSQAPKLLFHYYDKDFNNEADTPDNFQSRRPNTSFCFLDIRSPGLGDTAMYLCATSRDGPGQGSLEQFFGPGTRLTVL.

The chain links TRBV2 to TRBJ1-1, with TRBD1 as a possible D gene (5 bases). CDR3 length: 13 residues. Germline CDR1 and CDR2: SNHLY and FYNNEI. V was shortened by 7 bases and J by 5 bases, with 14 bases between the two germline ends. The CDR3: CASTKTAQTEAFF. CDR3 nucleotide sequence: TGTGCCAGCACTAAGACAGCCCAAACTGAAGCTTTCTTT.

V gene TRBV11-2 combines with J gene TRBJ1-1; D is ambiguous. This CDR3 spans 15 amino acids. The ends were cut back, 2 bases at V and 7 bases at J, with 17 bases in the middle. The germline V gene encodes CDR1 SGHAT and CDR2 FQNNGV. CDR3 sequence reads: CASSLLSIGRGEAFF. CDR3 DNA: TGTGCCAGCAGCTTATTGAGCATTGGCCGGGGTGAAGCTTTCTTT. The full variable domain, completed using reference TRBV11-2 and TRBJ1-1, is EAGVAQSPRYKIIEKRQSVAFWCNPISGHATLYWYQQILGQGPKLLIQFQNNGVVDDSQLPKDRFSAERLKGVDSTLKIQPAKLEDSAVYLCASSLLSIGRGEAFFGQGTRLTVV.

This chain uses TRBV29-1 with TRBJ2-7, with a possible D match to TRBD1 (6 bases). The CDR3 runs 14 residues. Per germline, CDR1 SQVTM and CDR2 ANQGSEA. Trimming took off 5 bases at V and 0 bases at J, with 14 bases between the two ends. CDR3 amino acids: CSVSQGSGSYEQYF. In nucleotides, the CDR3 is TGCAGCGTTTCACAGGGTTCCGGCTCCTACGAGCAGTACTTC.

This chain uses TRBV7-9 with TRBJ1-1; 10 bases map to TRBD1. CDR1 and CDR2 (germline): SEHNR, FQNEAQ (reference sequence). This CDR3 is built from 14 residues. V lost 5 bases and J lost 5; bases outside the gene matches: 5. The CDR3 coding sequence is TGTGCCAGCAGCACGACAGGGGGCGCGACTGAAGCTTTCTTT. Its translation: CASSTTGGATEAFF.

This chain links TRBV2 with TRBJ2-1; a weak D match, TRBD2 (6 bases). The CDR3 extends over 13 amino acids. V lost 8 bases, J lost 0 bases, and 8 bases lay in between. Germline V gives CDR1 SNHLY, CDR2 FYNNEI. The CDR3 nucleotides are TGTGCCAGCTCCGGGAGCTCCTACAATGAGCAGTTCTTC. This gives the protein CASSGSSYNEQFF.

The V call is TRBV4-2, the J call TRBJ1-1, with D unresolved. The CDR3 has 13 residues. Trimming took 0 bases from V and 6 from J, leaving 8 bases between them. Germline assignment: CDR1 LGHNA and CDR2 YNFKEQ. CDR3 nucleotide sequence: TGTGCCAGCAGCCAAGACCAGTACGCTGAAGCTTTCTTT. It specifies CASSQDQYAEAFF.

The rearrangement uses TRBV5-1 and TRBJ1-1; 7 bases line up with TRBD1. CDR3 length: 14 residues. CDR1 is SGHRS, CDR2 YFSETQ, per germline. Trimming cost V 2 bases and J 1 base; bases outside gene matches: 2. In nucleotides, the CDR3 is TGCGCCAGCAGCTTCCGACAGGGGAACACTGAAGCTTTCTTT. This codes for CASSFRQGNTEAFF.

V gene TRBV5-4 combines with J gene TRBJ2-3; D perhaps matches TRBD2 (7 bases). The CDR3 loop spans 15 amino acids. From germline, CDR1 is SGHNT and CDR2 YYREEE (reference sequence). V lost 0 bases and J 3 bases, leaving 11 bases between the germline ends. This chain's CDR3 is CASSLEGGATDTQYF. CDR3 bases: TGTGCCAGCAGCTTGGAAGGGGGGGCGACAGATACGCAGTATTTT.

V gene TRBV19 combines with J gene TRBJ1-5; 8 positions agree with TRBD1. V shed 6 bases, J shed 7 bases, and the junction held 5 bases outside the gene matches. Per the germline V gene, CDR1 is LNHDA and CDR2 is SQIVND (reference sequence). This CDR3 region has 13 residues. CDR3 sequence (DNA): TGTGCCAGTAGAACACCAGGGGGCCAGCCCCAGCATTTT. Translating it yields CASRTPGGQPQHF.

This chain connects TRBV19 to TRBJ1-1; no reliable D call. Trimming stripped 3 bases from V and 1 base from J, with 12 bases between. CDR3 length: 15 amino acids. Germline-derived CDR1 and CDR2 are LNHDA and SQIVND (reference sequence). CDR3 region: CASSILEVGNTEAFF. The CDR3 nucleotides read TGTGCCAGTAGTATCCTCGAGGTAGGGAACACTGAAGCTTTCTTT. The entire variable domain, with the rest obtained from reference TRBV19 and TRBJ1-1, is as follows: DGGITQSPKYLFRKEGQNVTLSCEQNLNHDAMYWYRQDPGQGLRLIYYSQIVNDFQKGDIAEGYSVSREKKESFPLTVTSAQKNPTAFYLCASSILEVGNTEAFFGQGTRLTVV.

In nucleotides, the CDR3 is TGTGCCAGCAGTTTATACGGGGATCCTAGGAGAACCGGGGAGCTGTTTTTT. This codes for CASSLYGDPRRTGELFF. The chain links TRBV27 to TRBJ2-2, with a tentative D call TRBD2 (5 bases). The CDR3 is 17 amino acids. Germline V gives CDR1 MNHEY, CDR2 SMNVEV (reference sequence). V gave up 1 base and J gave up 5 bases, with 17 bases separating them.

The CDR3, as DNA: TGCGCCAGCAGCTCCACAGGGGCCATTCAAGAGACCCAGTACTTC. Translating gives CASSSTGAIQETQYF. This sequence joins TRBV5-1 and TRBJ2-5; TRBD1 aligns across 7 bases. The V segment lost 3 bases and the J segment 2 bases; nucleotides outside the gene matches: 7. Per the germline V gene, CDR1 is SGHRS and CDR2 is YFSETQ. The CDR3 sequence is 15 residues long. The full variable domain, with the rest looked up from reference TRBV5-1 and TRBJ2-5, is KAGVTQTPRYLIKTRGQQVTLSCSPISGHRSVSWYQQTPGQGLQFLFEYFSETQRNKGNFPGRFSGRQFSNSRSEMNVSTLELGDSALYLCASSSTGAIQETQYFGPGTRLLVL.